This T cell receptor (beta chain) was sequenced in a study of shared clonotypes between healthy human individuals. Study summary: Each donor's CD8 memory used one plate, CD8 naive two, each CD4 subset three. Findings of the study overall: The small donor group covered limited genetic and exposure diversity. Although depth was large, rarefaction showed that sequencing of the sorted subsets was incomplete.

Note on this clone: Its target is unknown.

Here immunoSEQ multiplex PCR was the method, and the copy in TCRdb shows in-frame clones only, minus some. The sample contains a few million clones, roughly 93% of which appear only once. CD8 cells classed as naive were CD45RO-negative and positively selected for CCR7, excluding terminally differentiated effector memory CD45RA+ cells. Per the germline V gene, CDR1 is SGHVS and CDR2 is FNYEAQ. V lost 4 bases, J lost 4 bases, and 17 bases lay in between. There are 16 residues in the CDR3. The clonotype comes from a man aged 18-30 years in good health. Some clones in this sample may be carry-over from other donors' samples. The chain carries TRBV7-6 and TRBJ2-1, with a weak D call TRBD2 (5 bases). Sequencing input: naive CD8+ T cells from PBMCs. The CDR3 DNA reads TGTGCCAGCAGCTCGAGAGACCGGGAACGATACAATGAGCAGTTCTTC. Residues: CASSSRDRERYNEQFF.